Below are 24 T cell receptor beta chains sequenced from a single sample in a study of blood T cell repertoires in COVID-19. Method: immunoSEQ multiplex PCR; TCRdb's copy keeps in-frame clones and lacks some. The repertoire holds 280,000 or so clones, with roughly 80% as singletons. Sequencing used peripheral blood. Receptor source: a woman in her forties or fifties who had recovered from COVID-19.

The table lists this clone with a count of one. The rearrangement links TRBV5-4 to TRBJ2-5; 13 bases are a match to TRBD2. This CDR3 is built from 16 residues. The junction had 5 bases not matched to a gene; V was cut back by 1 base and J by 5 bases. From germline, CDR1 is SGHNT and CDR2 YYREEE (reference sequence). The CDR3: CASSLKLAGGHETQYF. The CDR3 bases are TGTGCCAGCAGCTTGAAACTAGCGGGGGGGCATGAGACCCAGTACTTC.

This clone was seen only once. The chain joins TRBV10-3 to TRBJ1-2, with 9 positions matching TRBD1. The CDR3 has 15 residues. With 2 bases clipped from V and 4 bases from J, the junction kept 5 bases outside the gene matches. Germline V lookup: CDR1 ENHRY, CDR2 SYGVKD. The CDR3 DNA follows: TGTGCCATCAGTGAGGGGACAGGGTCTATCTATGGCTACACCTTC. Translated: CAISEGTGSIYGYTF.

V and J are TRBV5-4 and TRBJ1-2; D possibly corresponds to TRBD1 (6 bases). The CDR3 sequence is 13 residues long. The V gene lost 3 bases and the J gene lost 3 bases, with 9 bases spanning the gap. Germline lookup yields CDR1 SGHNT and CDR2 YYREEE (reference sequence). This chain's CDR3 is CASSYRVDYGYTF. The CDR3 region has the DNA TGTGCCAGCAGCTACAGGGTTGACTATGGCTACACCTTC. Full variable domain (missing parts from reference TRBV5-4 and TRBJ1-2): ETGVTQSPTHLIKTRGQQVTLRCSSQSGHNTVSWYQQALGQGPQFIFQYYREEENGRGNFPPRFSGLQFPNYSSELNVNALELDDSALYLCASSYRVDYGYTFGSGTRLTVV.

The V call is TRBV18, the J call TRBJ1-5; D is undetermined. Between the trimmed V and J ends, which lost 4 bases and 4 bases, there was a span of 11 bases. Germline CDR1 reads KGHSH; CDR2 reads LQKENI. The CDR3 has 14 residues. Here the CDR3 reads CASSRRDNNQPQHF. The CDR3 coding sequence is TGTGCCAGCTCACGTCGTGACAATAATCAGCCCCAGCATTTT. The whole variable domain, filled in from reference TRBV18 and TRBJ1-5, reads NAGVMQNPRHLVRRRGQEARLRCSPMKGHSHVYWYRQLPEEGLKFMVYLQKENIIDESGMPKERFSAEFPKEGPSILRIQQVVRGDSAAYFCASSRRDNNQPQHFGDGTRLSIL.

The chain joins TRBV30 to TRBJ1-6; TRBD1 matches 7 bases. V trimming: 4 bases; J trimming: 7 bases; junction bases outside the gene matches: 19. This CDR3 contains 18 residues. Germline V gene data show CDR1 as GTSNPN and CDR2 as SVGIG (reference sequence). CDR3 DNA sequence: TGTGCCTGGAAATCGCGACTAGGGGGCGCATTTGGGAATTCACCCCTCCACTTT. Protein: CAWKSRLGGAFGNSPLHF.

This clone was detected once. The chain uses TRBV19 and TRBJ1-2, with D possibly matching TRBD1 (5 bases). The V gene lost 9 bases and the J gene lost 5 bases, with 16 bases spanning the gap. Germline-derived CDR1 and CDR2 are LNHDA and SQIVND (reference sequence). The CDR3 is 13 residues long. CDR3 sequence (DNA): TGTGCCAGCAGACAGAGCGATTTGTATGGCTACACCTTC. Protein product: CASRQSDLYGYTF.

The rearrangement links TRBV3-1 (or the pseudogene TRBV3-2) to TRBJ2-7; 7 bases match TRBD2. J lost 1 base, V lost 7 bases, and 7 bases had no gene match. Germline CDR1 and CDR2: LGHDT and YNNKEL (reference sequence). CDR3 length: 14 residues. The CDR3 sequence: CASKPAGTSYEQYF. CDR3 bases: TGTGCCAGCAAACCAGCGGGGACGTCCTACGAGCAGTACTTC.

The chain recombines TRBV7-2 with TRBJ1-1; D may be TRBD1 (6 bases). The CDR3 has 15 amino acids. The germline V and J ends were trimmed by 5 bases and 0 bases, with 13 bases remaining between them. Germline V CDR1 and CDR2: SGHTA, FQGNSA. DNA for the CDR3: TGTGCCAGCAGCCCTTTTGACAGGTTGAACACTGAAGCTTTCTTT. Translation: CASSPFDRLNTEAFF. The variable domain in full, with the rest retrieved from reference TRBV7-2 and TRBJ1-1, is GAGVSQSPSNKVTEKGKDVELRCDPISGHTALYWYRQSLGQGLEFLIYFQGNSAPDKSGLPSDRFSAERTGGSVSTLTIQRTQQEDSAVYLCASSPFDRLNTEAFFGQGTRLTVV.

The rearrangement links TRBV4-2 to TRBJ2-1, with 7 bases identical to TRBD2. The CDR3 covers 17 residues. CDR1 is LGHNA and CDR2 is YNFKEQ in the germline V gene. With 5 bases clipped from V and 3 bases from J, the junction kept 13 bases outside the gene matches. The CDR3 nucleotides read TGTGCCAGCAGCTACTCCTCCAGCGGGAAAAACTACAATGAGCAGTTCTTC. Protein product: CASSYSSSGKNYNEQFF.

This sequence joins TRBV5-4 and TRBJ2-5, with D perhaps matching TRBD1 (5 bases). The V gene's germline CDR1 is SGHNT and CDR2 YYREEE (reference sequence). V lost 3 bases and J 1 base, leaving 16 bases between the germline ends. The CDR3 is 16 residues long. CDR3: CASSSAGGRAQETQYF. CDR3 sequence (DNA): TGTGCCAGCAGCTCCGCTGGCGGCAGGGCCCAAGAGACCCAGTACTTC.

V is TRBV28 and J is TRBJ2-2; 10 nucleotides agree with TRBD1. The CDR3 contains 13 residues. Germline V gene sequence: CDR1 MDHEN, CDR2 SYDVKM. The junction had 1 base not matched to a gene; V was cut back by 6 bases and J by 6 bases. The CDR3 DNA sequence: TGTGCCAGCAGAGGACAGGGGGCCGGGGAGCTGTTTTTT. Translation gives CASRGQGAGELFF.

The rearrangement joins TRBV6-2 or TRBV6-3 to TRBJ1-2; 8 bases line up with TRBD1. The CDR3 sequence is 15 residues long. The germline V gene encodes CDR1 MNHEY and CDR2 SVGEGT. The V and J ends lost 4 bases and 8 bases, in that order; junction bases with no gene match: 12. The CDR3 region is CASSSPFQGAGGYTF. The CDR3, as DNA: TGTGCCAGCAGTTCACCATTTCAGGGGGCTGGAGGCTACACCTTC.

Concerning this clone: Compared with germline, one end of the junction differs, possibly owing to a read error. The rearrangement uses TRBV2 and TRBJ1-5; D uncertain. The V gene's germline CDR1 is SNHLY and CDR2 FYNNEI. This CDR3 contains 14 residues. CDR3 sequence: CASREGYSNQPQHF. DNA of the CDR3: TGTGCCAGCCGTGAAGGTTATAGCAATCAGCCCCAGCATTTT.

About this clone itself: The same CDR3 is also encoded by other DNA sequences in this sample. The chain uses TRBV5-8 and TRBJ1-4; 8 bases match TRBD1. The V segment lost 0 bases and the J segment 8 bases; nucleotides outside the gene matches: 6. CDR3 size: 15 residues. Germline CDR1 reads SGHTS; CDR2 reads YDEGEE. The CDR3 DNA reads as TGTGCCAGCAGCTTGGCCGGGACAGGTGAAGAAAAACTGTTTTTT. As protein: CASSLAGTGEEKLFF. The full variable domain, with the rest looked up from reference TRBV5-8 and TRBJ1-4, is EAGVTQSPTHLIKTRGQQATLRCSPISGHTSVYWYQQALGLGLQFLLWYDEGEERNRGNFPPRFSGRQFPNYSSELNVNALELEDSALYLCASSLAGTGEEKLFFGSGTQLSVL.

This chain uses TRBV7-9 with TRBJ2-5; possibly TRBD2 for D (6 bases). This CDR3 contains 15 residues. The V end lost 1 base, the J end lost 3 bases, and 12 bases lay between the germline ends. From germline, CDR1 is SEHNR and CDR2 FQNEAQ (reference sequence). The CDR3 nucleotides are TGTGCCAGCAGCTTAGGTGAGGGAGGAAAAGAGACCCAGTACTTC. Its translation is CASSLGEGGKETQYF.

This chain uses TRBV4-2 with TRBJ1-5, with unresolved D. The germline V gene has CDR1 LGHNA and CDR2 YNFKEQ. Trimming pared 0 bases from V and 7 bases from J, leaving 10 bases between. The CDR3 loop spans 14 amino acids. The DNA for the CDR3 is TGTGCCAGCAGCCAAGACGGGTCTCAACAGCCCCAGCATTTT. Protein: CASSQDGSQQPQHF.

The CDR3 region has the DNA TGTGCCAGCAGGCAGGCATCCAACACCGGGGAGCTGTTTTTT. Translation: CASRQASNTGELFF. The chain joins TRBV21-1 to TRBJ2-2; TRBD1, the table's D call, lacks a check against the DNA. TRBV21-1 is marked as a pseudogene. This CDR3 is built from 14 residues.

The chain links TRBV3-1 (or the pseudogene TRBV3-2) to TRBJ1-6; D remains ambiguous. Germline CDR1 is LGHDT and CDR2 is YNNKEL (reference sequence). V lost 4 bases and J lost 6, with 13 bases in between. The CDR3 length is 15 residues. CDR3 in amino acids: CASSRSGVSNSPLHF. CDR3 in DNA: TGTGCCAGCAGCCGATCCGGGGTTAGTAATTCACCCCTCCACTTT.

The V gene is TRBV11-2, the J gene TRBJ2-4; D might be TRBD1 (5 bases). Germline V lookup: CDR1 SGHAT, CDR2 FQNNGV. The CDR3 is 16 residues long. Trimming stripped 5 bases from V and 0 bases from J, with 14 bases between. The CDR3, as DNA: TGTGCCAGCAGCGGGCAGGGTTGGGGAGCCAAAAACATTCAGTACTTC. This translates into CASSGQGWGAKNIQYF.

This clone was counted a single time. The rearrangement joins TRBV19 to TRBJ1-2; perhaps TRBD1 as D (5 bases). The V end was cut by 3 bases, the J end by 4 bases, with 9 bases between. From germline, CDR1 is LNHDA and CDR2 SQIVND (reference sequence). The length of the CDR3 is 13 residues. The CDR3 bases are TGTGCCAGTAGTATCGACAGCTTCTATGGCTACACCTTC. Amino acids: CASSIDSFYGYTF. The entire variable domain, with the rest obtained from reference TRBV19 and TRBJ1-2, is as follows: DGGITQSPKYLFRKEGQNVTLSCEQNLNHDAMYWYRQDPGQGLRLIYYSQIVNDFQKGDIAEGYSVSREKKESFPLTVTSAQKNPTAFYLCASSIDSFYGYTFGSGTRLTVV.

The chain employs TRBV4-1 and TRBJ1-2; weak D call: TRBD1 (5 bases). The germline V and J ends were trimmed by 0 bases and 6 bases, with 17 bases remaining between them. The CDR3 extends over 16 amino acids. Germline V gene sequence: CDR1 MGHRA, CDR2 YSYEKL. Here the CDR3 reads CASSQEVTWQGHGYTF. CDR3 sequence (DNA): TGCGCCAGCAGCCAAGAGGTGACTTGGCAGGGCCATGGCTACACCTTC.

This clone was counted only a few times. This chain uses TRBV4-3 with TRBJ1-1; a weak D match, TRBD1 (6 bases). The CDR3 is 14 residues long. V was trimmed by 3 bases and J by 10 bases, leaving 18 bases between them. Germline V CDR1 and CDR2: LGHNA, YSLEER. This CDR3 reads CASSQNDRLGGAFF. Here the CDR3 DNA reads TGCGCCAGCAGCCAGAACGACAGGCTGGGTGGAGCTTTCTTT.

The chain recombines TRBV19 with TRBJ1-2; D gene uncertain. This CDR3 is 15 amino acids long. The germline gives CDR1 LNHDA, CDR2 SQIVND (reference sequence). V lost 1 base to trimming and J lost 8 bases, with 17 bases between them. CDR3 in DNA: TGTGCCAGTAGTATAGCAGAGAATGGAGCGTTCGGCTACACCTTC. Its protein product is CASSIAENGAFGYTF.

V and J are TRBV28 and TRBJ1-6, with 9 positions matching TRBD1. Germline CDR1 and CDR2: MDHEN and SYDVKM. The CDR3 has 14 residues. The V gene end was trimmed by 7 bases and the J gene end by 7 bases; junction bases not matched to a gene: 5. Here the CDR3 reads CASNLGQGNSPLHF. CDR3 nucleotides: TGTGCCAGCAACCTGGGACAGGGAAATTCACCCCTCCACTTT.